This T cell receptor beta chain appears in the sequencing data of a study of blood T cell repertoires in COVID-19. Background on the study: The study drew acute and convalescent COVID-19 samples from the United States, Italy and Spain. PBMCs, B-cell-depleted T cells, or T cells provided the cDNA or gDNA that made up the material.

In this sample, this clone turned up once. In the authors' methods: Amplifying reference gene primers gave estimates of nucleated cell counts. Generated by immunoSEQ multiplex PCR, the TCRdb table keeps only in-frame clones and is missing some. That table is the source of V, J and clone size, and D and trimming were worked out from the DNA. The top ten clones hold 2% to 2.5% of a sample with roughly 260,000 clones, about 90% of them seen once. The TCR comes from a woman aged 45-65 years with acute or convalescent COVID-19. Input material: peripheral blood.

CDR3 residues: CASSRDSNNEQFF. CDR3 bases: TGTGCCAGCAGTAGGGACAGCAACAATGAGCAGTTCTTC. The chain links TRBV7-3 to TRBJ2-1; TRBD1 matches 7 bases. This CDR3 is built from 13 residues. The trim removed 6 bases at V and 5 bases at J, leaving 4 bases unmatched. CDR1 SGHTA and CDR2 FQGTGA come from the germline V gene.